The 19 T cell receptor beta chains below all came from one sample that was sequenced in a study of blood T cell repertoires in COVID-19. Clones were sequenced by immunoSEQ multiplex PCR, and TCRdb holds only the in-frame ones, with some missing. The repertoire has some 290,000 clones, about 88% of them found once; the top ten carry 3.6%. The material sequenced was peripheral blood. The receptors come from a man aged 18-30 years with active or convalescent COVID-19.

In this sample, this clone turned up many times. Here the CDR3 DNA reads TGTGCCAGCAGCTTTGCCGGTTATCAGCCCCAGCATTTT. It translates to CASSFAGYQPQHF. This chain joins TRBV7-2 and TRBJ1-5; D remains unclear. This CDR3 contains 13 residues. The germline CDR1 and CDR2 sequences are SGHTA and FQGNSA. V was cut by 3 bases and J by 5 bases, with 8 bases left in between.

This sequence joins TRBV19 and TRBJ2-2, with D possibly matching TRBD2 (5 bases). CDR1 and CDR2 (germline): LNHDA, SQIVND (reference sequence). The CDR3 is 14 amino acids. Between the trimmed V and J ends, which lost 9 bases and 1 base, there was a span of 12 bases. The CDR3 DNA is TGTGCCAGCCAAAGGGCGGGGAACACCGGGGAGCTGTTTTTT. It is translated as CASQRAGNTGELFF.

The count of this clone is one. The rearrangement joins TRBV5-1 to TRBJ1-1, with unresolved D. The ends were cut back, 5 bases at V and 1 base at J, with 9 bases in the middle. Germline V gives CDR1 SGHRS, CDR2 YFSETQ. The length of the CDR3 is 13 residues. CDR3 nucleotides: TGCGCCAGCAGGAGACTGGCGAACACTGAAGCTTTCTTT. Its protein product is CASRRLANTEAFF.

The rearrangement links TRBV28 to TRBJ2-2, with no clear D. The germline V gene has CDR1 MDHEN and CDR2 SYDVKM. The CDR3 sequence is 14 residues long. V was cut by 3 bases and J by 4 bases, with 9 bases left in between. The CDR3: CASSFWAGTGELFF. The CDR3 DNA reads as TGTGCCAGCAGTTTCTGGGCCGGCACCGGGGAGCTGTTTTTT.

This clone occurred once. V gene TRBV5-1 combines with J gene TRBJ2-3; 9 bases are a match to TRBD1. The junction had 9 bases not matched to a gene; V was cut back by 3 bases and J by 4 bases. The CDR3 sequence is 16 residues long. The V gene's germline CDR1 is SGHRS and CDR2 YFSETQ. CDR3 DNA sequence: TGCGCCAGCAGCTCCCCCGGGACAGGGATTTCAGATACGCAGTATTTT. The encoded protein is CASSSPGTGISDTQYF.

This clone was counted a single time. V is TRBV6-2 or TRBV6-3 and J is TRBJ1-1, with a weak D call TRBD1 (5 bases). The CDR3 has 15 residues. The V end lost 6 bases, the J end lost 0 bases, and 14 bases lay between the germline ends. Germline CDR1 is MNHEY and CDR2 is SVGEGT. CDR3 bases: TGTGCCAGCAGCCGGGGCTTACAACTGAACACTGAAGCTTTCTTT. This gives the protein CASSRGLQLNTEAFF.

V gene TRBV6-5 combines with J gene TRBJ2-7, with a tentative D call TRBD1 (6 bases). Germline-derived CDR1 and CDR2 are MNHEY and SVGAGI. The CDR3 has 13 amino acids. The V and J ends lost 10 bases and 8 bases respectively, with 21 bases between them. The DNA for the CDR3 is TGTGCCACCCCTGGGATTTCCGGGACAAAGCAGTACTTC. Its protein is CATPGISGTKQYF.

V gene TRBV10-3 combines with J gene TRBJ1-6; D might be TRBD1 (6 bases). V was cut by 2 bases and J by 5 bases, with 10 bases left in between. Germline V CDR1 and CDR2: ENHRY, SYGVKD. The CDR3 spans 15 residues. CDR3 DNA sequence: TGTGCCATCAGTGAGGGGGACACAGATAATTCACCCCTCCACTTT. Translated: CAISEGDTDNSPLHF.

The chain uses TRBV6-5 and TRBJ2-3; 8 bases are shared with TRBD2. Germline V CDR1 and CDR2: MNHEY, SVGAGI. The J segment lost 4 bases and the V segment lost 2 bases, leaving 5 bases of the junction unmatched. This CDR3 region has 15 residues. The CDR3 DNA sequence: TGTGCCAGCAGTTACGGACGGGAGGGGGCAGATACGCAGTATTTT. Its translation is CASSYGREGADTQYF.

The sample holds a few counts of this clone. Other DNA variants within this sample encode the same CDR3. The rearrangement links TRBV6-2 or TRBV6-3 to TRBJ2-7; D is unresolved. The CDR3 consists of 14 residues. Per the germline V gene, CDR1 is MNHEY and CDR2 is SVGEGT. V shed 0 bases and J shed 5 bases, with 11 bases lying between them. Here the CDR3 DNA reads TGTGCCAGCAGTTACTCGTCAGGTCGACACGAGCAGTACTTC. Its translation is CASSYSSGRHEQYF.

The J gene is TRBJ2-5, the V gene TRBV4-2; TRBD2 matches at 7 bases. The CDR3 has 15 residues. The ends lost 2 bases at V and 4 bases at J; junction bases unmatched: 7. CDR1 is LGHNA, CDR2 YNFKEQ, per germline. The CDR3 DNA sequence: TGTGCCAGCAGCCAATCCGCCGGCGGGGGAGAGACCCAGTACTTC. Protein product: CASSQSAGGGETQYF.

The V and J genes are TRBV18 and TRBJ2-1, with unresolved D. Between the trimmed V and J ends, which lost 0 bases and 6 bases, there was a span of 9 bases. The CDR3 loop spans 14 amino acids. Germline CDR1 and CDR2: KGHSH and LQKENI. The CDR3 bases are TGTGCCAGCTCACCACCACCAGGAATCAATGAGCAGTTCTTC. It codes for CASSPPPGINEQFF.

This clone was found a few times. This chain links TRBV5-1 with TRBJ2-3; the match to TRBD2 covers 12 bases. V gave up 0 bases and J gave up 3 bases; unmatched junction bases: 2. Germline lookup yields CDR1 SGHRS and CDR2 YFSETQ. The CDR3 loop spans 16 amino acids. The CDR3 nucleotides read TGCGCCAGCAGCTTGGCCGGACTAGCGGGGACAGATACGCAGTATTTT. This gives the protein CASSLAGLAGTDTQYF.

This chain joins TRBV20-1 and TRBJ2-3; D may correspond to TRBD1 or TRBD2 (5 bases each). The CDR3 spans 18 residues. V was shortened by 5 bases and J by 1 base, with 25 bases between the two germline ends. Germline V gives CDR1 DFQATT, CDR2 SNEGSKA (reference sequence). CDR3 in amino acids: CSAGGGSAGVRGTDTQYF. The DNA for the CDR3 is TGCAGTGCTGGTGGGGGAAGCGCTGGGGTGAGGGGCACAGATACGCAGTATTTT.

This chain joins TRBV29-1 and TRBJ2-7, with 7 bases aligning to TRBD1. V lost 7 bases to trimming and J lost 2 bases; unmatched junction nucleotides: 11. Germline loops: CDR1 SQVTM, CDR2 ANQGSEA. CDR3 size: 14 residues. The CDR3 sequence: CSGQDRALPYEQYF. The CDR3 DNA follows: TGCAGCGGTCAAGACAGGGCCCTTCCCTACGAGCAGTACTTC.

This chain links TRBV11-2 with TRBJ1-1; TRBD1 might be the D (5 bases). Trimming cost V 1 base and J 5 bases, with 8 bases left between them. Per the germline V gene, CDR1 is SGHAT and CDR2 is FQNNGV. The CDR3 extends over 13 amino acids. The CDR3 DNA sequence: TGTGCCAGCAGCTTAGGGACAAGGACTGAAGCTTTCTTT. Protein: CASSLGTRTEAFF.

V gene TRBV12-3 or TRBV12-4 combines with J gene TRBJ1-2, with a weak D call TRBD1 (5 bases). The V gene lost 0 bases and the J gene lost 7 bases, with 9 bases spanning the gap. This CDR3 has 13 amino acids. CDR3 nucleotide sequence: TGTGCCAGCAGTTTAGCCCCGGGGGGTGGCTACACCTTC. It codes for CASSLAPGGGYTF.

This chain joins TRBV9 and TRBJ2-2; D is unclear. This CDR3 has 12 residues. The V gene lost 1 base and the J gene lost 7 bases, with 5 bases spanning the gap. Germline loops: CDR1 SGDLS, CDR2 YYNGEE. The CDR3 region has the DNA TGTGCCAGCAGCGTAACAAACGGGGAGCTGTTTTTT. Amino acid sequence: CASSVTNGELFF.

This clone has a handful of counts. The chain uses TRBV9 and TRBJ1-6; TRBD1 matches at 7 bases. Germline CDR1 is SGDLS and CDR2 is YYNGEE. V lost 2 bases to trimming and J lost 8 bases; unmatched junction nucleotides: 7. The CDR3 is made up of 15 amino acids. CDR3 amino acids: CASSVAVTGDSPLHF. CDR3 nucleotide sequence: TGTGCCAGCAGCGTTGCCGTCACAGGGGATTCACCCCTCCACTTT.